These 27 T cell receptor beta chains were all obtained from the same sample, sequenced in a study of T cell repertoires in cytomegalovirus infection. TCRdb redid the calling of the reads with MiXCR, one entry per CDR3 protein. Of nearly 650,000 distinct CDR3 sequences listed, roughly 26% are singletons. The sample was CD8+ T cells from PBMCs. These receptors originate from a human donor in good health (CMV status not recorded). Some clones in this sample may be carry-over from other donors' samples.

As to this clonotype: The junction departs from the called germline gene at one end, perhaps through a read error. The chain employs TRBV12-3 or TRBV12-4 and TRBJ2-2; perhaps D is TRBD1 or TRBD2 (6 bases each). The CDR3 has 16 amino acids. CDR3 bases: TGTGCCAGCGGTTTTCCTAGGGGGGCCGGCACCGGGGAGCTGTTTTTT. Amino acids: CASGFPRGAGTGELFF.

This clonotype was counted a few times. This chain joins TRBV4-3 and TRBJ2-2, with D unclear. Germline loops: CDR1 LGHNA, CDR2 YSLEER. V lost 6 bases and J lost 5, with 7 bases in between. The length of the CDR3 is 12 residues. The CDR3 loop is CASRLGTGELFF. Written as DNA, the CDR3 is TGCGCCAGCAGATTGGGGACCGGGGAGCTGTTTTTT.

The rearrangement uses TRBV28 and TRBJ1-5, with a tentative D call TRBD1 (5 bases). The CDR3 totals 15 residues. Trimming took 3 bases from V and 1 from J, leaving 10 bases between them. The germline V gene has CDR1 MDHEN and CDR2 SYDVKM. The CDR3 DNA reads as TGTGCCAGCAGTTTCGACAGAAGAAGCAATCAGCCCCAGCATTTT. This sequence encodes CASSFDRRSNQPQHF. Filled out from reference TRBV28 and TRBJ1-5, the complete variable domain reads DVKVTQSSRYLVKRTGEKVFLECVQDMDHENMFWYRQDPGLGLRLIYFSYDVKMKEKGDIPEGYSVSREKKERFSLILESASTNQTSMYLCASSFDRRSNQPQHFGDGTRLSIL.

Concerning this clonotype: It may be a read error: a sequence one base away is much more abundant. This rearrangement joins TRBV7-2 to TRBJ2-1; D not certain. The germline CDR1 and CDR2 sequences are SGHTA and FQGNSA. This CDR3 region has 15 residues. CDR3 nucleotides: TGTGCCAGCAGCCTTGATCCGGACCCCCTAAATGAGCAGCTCTTC. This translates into CASSLDPDPLNEQLF.

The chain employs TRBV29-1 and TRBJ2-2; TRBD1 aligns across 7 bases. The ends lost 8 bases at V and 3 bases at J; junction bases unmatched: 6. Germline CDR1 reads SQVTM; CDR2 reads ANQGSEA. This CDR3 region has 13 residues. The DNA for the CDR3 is TGCAGCCTCCTGGGGACAGACACCGGGGAGCTGTTTTTT. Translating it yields CSLLGTDTGELFF.

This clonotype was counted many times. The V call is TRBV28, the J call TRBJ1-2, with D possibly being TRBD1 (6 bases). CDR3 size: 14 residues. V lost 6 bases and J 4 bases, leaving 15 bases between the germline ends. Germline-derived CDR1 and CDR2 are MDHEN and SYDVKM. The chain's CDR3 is CASRPRGGSYGYTF. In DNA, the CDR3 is TGTGCCAGCAGGCCCAGGGGAGGAAGCTATGGCTACACCTTC.

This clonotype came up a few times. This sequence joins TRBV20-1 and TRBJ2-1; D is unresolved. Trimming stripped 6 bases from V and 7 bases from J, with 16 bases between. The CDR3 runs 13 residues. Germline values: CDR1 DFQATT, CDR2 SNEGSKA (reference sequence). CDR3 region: CSARYPPHNEQFF. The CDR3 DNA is TGCAGTGCCCGGTACCCCCCTCATAATGAGCAGTTCTTC.

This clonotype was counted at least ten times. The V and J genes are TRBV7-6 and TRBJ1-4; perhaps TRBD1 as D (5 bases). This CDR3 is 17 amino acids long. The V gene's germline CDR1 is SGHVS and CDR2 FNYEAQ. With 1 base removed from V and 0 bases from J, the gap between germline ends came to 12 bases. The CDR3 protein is CASSLERDLATNEKLFF. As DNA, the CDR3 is TGTGCCAGCAGCTTAGAAAGGGACCTTGCAACTAATGAAAAACTGTTTTTT.

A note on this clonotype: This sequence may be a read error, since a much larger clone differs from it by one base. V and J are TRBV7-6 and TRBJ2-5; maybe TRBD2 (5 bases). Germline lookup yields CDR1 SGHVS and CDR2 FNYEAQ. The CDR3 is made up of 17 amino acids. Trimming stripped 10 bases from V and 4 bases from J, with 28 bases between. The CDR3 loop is CANRGLAPPLARETQYF. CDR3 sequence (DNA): TGTGCCAACAGAGGCCTAGCCCCCCCCTTGGCGAGAGAGACCCAGTACTTC.

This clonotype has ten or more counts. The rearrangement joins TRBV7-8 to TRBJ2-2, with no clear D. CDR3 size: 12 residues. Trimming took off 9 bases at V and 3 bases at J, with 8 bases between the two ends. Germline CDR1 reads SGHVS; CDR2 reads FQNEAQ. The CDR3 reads CARRIDTGELFF. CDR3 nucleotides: TGTGCCAGGAGGATCGACACCGGGGAGCTGTTTTTT.

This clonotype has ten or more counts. The CDR3 DNA reads TGTGCCAGCACCTCCCTACGGCGGCTCGGAGCTTTCTTT. Protein sequence: CASTSLRRLGAFF. The gene calls are TRBV12-3 or TRBV12-4 and TRBJ1-1; no clear D. CDR3 length equals 13 residues. The germline V and J ends were trimmed by 7 bases and 10 bases, with 19 bases remaining between them.

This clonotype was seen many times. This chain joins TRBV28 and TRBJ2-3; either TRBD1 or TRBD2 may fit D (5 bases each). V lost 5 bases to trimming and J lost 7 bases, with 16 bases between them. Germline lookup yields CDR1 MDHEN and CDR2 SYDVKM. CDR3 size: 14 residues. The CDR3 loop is CASSPRDPMNTQYF. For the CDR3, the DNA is TGTGCCAGCAGTCCACGGGACCCCATGAATACGCAGTATTTT.

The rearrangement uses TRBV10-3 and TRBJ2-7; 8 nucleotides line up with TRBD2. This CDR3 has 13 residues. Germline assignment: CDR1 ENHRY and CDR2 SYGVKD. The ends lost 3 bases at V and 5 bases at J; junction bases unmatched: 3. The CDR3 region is CAISDSGGNEQYF. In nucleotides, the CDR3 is TGTGCCATCAGTGATTCGGGGGGGAACGAGCAGTACTTC.

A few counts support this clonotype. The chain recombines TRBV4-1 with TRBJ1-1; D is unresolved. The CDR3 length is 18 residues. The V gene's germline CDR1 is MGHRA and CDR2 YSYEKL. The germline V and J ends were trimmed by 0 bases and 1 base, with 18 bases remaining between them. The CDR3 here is CASSQDHRRTEKNTEAFF. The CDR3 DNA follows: TGCGCCAGCAGCCAAGATCACCGCCGAACAGAGAAGAACACTGAAGCTTTCTTT.

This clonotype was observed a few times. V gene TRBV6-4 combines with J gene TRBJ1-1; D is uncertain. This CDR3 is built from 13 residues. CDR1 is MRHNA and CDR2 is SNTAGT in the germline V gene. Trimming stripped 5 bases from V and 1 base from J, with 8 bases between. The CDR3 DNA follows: TGTGCCAGCAGTTATGCGAGGAACACTGAAGCTTTCTTT. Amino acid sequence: CASSYARNTEAFF.

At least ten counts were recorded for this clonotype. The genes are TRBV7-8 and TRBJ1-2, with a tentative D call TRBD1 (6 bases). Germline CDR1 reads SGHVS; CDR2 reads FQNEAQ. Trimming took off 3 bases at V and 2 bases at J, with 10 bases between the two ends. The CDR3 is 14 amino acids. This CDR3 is CASSFPGENYGYTF. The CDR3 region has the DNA TGTGCCAGCAGCTTCCCAGGGGAAAACTATGGCTACACCTTC.

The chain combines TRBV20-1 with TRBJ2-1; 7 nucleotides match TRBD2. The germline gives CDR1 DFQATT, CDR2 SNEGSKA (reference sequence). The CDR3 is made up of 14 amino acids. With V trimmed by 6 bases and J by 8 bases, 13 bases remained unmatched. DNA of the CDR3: TGCAGTGCCTGGGACTACCAGGAGTTGGATGAGCAGTTCTTC. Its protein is CSAWDYQELDEQFF.

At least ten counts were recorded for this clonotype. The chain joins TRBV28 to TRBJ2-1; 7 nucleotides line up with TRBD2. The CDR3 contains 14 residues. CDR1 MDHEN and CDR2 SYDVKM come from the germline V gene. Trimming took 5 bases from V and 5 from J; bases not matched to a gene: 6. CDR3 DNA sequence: TGTGCCAGCAGTAAACGGGGGGTACACAATGAGCAGTTCTTC. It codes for CASSKRGVHNEQFF.

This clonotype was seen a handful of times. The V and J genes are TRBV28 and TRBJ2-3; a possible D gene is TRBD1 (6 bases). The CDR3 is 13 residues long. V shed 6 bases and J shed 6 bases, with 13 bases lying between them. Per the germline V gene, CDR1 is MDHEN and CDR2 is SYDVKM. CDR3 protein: CASRTGFWDTQYF. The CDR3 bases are TGTGCCAGCAGAACAGGGTTTTGGGATACGCAGTATTTT. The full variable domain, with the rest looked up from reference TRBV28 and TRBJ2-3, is DVKVTQSSRYLVKRTGEKVFLECVQDMDHENMFWYRQDPGLGLRLIYFSYDVKMKEKGDIPEGYSVSREKKERFSLILESASTNQTSMYLCASRTGFWDTQYFGPGTRLTVL.

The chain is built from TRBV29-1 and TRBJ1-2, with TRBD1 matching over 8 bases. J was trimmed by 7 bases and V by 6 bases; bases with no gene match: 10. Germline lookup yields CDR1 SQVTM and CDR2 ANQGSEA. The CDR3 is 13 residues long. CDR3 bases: TGCAGCGTCCCTGGGACAGGTCGGAGTGGCTACACCTTC. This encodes CSVPGTGRSGYTF.

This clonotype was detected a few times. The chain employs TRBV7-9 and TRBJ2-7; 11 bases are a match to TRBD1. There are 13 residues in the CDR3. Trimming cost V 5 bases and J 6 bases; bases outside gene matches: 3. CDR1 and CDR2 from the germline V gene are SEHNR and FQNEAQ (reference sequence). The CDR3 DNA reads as TGTGCCAGCAGCGGACAGGGGGCCGGCGAGCAGTACGTC. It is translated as CASSGQGAGEQYV.

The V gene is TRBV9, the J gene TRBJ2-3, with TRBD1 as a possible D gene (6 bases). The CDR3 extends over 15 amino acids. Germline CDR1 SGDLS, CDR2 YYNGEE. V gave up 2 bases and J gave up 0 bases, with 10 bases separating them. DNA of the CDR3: TGTGCCAGCAGCGTCCAGGGGAGAAGCACAGATACGCAGTATTTT. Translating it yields CASSVQGRSTDTQYF.

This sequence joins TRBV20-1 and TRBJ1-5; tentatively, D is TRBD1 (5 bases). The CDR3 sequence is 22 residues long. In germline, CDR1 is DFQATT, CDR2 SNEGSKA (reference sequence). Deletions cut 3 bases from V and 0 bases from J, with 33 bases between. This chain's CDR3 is CSARMGGGEWRLGLYSNQPQHF. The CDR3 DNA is TGCAGTGCTAGGATGGGGGGAGGGGAGTGGAGGTTGGGGCTTTATAGCAATCAGCCCCAGCATTTT.

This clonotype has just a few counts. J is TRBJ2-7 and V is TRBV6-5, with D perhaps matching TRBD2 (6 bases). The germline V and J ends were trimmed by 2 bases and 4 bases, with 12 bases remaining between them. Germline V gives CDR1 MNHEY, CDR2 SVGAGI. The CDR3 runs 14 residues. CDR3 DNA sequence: TGTGCCAGCAGTTACGAAAAGGAGGGATACGAGCAGTACGTC. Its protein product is CASSYEKEGYEQYV.

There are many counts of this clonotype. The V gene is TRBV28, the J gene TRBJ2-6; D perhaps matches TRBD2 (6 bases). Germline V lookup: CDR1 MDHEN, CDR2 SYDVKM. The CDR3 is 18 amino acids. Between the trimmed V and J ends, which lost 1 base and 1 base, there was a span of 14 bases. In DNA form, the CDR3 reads TGTGCCAGCAGTTTATTCGGGGGTGAGGCATCTGGGGCCAACGTCCTGACTTTC. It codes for CASSLFGGEASGANVLTF.

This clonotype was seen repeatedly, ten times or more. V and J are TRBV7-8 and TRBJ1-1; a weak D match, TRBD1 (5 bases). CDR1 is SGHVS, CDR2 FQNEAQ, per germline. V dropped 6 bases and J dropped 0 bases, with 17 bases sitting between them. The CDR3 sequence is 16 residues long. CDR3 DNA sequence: TGTGCCAGCAGGGAAAAGAGGGGTACACTGAACACTGAAGCTTTCTTT. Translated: CASREKRGTLNTEAFF.

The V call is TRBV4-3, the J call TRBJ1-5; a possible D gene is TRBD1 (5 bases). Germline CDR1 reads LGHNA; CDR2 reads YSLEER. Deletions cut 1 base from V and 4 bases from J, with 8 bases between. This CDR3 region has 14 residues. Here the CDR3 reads CASSQGTPNQPQHF. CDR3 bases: TGCGCCAGCAGCCAAGGGACACCGAATCAGCCCCAGCATTTT.